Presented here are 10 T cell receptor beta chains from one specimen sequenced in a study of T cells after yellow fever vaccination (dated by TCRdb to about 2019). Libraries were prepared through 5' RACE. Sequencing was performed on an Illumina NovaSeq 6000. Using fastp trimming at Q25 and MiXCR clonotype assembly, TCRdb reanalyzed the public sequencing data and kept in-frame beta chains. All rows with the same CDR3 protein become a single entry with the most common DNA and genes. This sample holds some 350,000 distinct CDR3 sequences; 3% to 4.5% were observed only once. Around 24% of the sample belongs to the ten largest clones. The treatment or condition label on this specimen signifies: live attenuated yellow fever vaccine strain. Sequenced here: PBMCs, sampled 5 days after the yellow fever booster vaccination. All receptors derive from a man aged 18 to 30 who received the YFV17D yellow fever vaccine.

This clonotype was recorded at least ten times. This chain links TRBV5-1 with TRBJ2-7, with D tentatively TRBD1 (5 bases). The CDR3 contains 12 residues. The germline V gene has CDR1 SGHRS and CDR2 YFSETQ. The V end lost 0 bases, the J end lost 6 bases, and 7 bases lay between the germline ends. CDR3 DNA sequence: TGCGCCAGCAGCTTGGACAGGACCGAGCAGTACGTC. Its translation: CASSLDRTEQYV.

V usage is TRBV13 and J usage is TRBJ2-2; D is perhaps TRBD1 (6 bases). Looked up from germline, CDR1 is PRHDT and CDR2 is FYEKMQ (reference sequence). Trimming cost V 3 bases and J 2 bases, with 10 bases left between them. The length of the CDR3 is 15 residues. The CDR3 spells CASSFRGLNTGELFF. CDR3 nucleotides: TGTGCCAGCAGCTTCAGGGGTCTAAACACCGGGGAGCTGTTTTTT. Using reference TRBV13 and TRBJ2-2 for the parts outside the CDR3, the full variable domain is AAGVIQSPRHLIKEKRETATLKCYPIPRHDTVYWYQQGPGQDPQFLISFYEKMQSDKGSIPDRFSAQQFSDYHSELNMSSLELGDSALYFCASSFRGLNTGELFFGEGSRLTVL.

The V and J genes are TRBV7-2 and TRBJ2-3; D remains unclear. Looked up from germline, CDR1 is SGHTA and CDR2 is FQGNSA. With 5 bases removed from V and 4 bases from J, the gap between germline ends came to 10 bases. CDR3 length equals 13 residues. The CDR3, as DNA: TGTGCCAGCAGCCGCCCCGCAGCAGATACGCAGTATTTT. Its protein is CASSRPAADTQYF.

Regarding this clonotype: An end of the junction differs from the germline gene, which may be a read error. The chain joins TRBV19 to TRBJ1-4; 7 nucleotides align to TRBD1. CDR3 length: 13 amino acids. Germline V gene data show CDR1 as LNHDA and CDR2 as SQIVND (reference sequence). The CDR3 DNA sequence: TGTGCCACCGCGGACAGGCCCTCGGAAAAACTGATTTTT. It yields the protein CATADRPSEKLIF.

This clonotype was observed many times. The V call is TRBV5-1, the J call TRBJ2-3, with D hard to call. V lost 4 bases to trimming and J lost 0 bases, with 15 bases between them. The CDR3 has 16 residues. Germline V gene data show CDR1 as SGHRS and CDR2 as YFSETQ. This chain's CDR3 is CASSPIMRSSTDTQYF. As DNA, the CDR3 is TGCGCCAGCAGCCCGATCATGAGGTCCAGCACAGATACGCAGTATTTT.

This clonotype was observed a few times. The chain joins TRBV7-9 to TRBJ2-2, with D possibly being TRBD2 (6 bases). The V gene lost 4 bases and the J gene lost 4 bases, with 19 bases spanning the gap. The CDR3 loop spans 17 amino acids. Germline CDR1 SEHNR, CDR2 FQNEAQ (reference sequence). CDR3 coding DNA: TGTGCCAGCAGCTCCACCACGAGGGCGCGGGGCACCGGGGAGCTGTTTTTT. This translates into CASSSTTRARGTGELFF.

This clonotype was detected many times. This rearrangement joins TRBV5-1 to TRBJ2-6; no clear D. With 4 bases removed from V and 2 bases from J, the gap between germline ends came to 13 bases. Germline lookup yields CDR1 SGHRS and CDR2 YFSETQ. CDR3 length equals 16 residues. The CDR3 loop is CASSEEGHAGANVLTF. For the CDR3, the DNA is TGCGCCAGCAGCGAGGAAGGGCACGCTGGGGCCAACGTCCTGACTTTC.

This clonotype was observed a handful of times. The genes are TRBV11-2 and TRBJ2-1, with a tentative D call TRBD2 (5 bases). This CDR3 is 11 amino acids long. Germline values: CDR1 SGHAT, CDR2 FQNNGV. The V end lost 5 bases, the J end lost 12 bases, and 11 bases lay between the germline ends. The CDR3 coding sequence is TGTGCCAGCAGCCCCGGGGTAGGGCAGTTCTTC. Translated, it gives CASSPGVGQFF.

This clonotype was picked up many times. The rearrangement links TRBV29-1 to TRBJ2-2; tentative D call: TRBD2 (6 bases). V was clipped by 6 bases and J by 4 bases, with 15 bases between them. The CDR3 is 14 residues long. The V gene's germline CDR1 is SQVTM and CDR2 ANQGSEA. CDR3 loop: CSVEPTGVTGELFF. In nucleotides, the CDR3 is TGCAGCGTCGAACCCACGGGGGTCACCGGGGAGCTGTTTTTT.

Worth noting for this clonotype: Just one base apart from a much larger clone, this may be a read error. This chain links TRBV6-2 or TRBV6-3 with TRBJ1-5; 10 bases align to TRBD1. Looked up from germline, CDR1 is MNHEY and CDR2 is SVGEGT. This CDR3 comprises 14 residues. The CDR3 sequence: CASSGQGGNQPHHF. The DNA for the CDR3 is TGTGCCAGCAGTGGACAGGGGGGAAATCAGCCCCATCATTTT.